This entry is about one TCR beta chain. The target antigen is unknown. This CDR3 is 13 amino acids long. Per the germline V gene, CDR1 is SGHAT and CDR2 is FQNNGV. Trimming took off 5 bases at V and 3 bases at J, with 7 bases between the two ends. The time point: week 35, safety follow-up. Vaccinated patients received 300 ug of mutant IDH1 20-mer peptide per dose, with topical imiquimod. The data belong to a study of a mutant IDH1 vaccine in newly diagnosed glioma. Study as a whole: Previous treatment comprised radiotherapy, temozolomide, or both, mostly both.

This table comes from immunoSEQ multiplex PCR, and its TCRdb copy is limited to in-frame clones, with some not included. The sample yields tens of thousands of clones, around 80% seen once. The sample was PBMCs, taken from a glioma patient whose treatment included an IDH1 peptide vaccine. The rearrangement uses TRBV11-2 and TRBJ2-2, with D tentatively TRBD2 (5 bases). This receptor was obtained from a man aged 35 to 55 with glioma. The CDR3 coding sequence is TGTGCCAGCAGCCGGACTGACACCGGGGAGCTGTTTTTT. Residues: CASSRTDTGELFF.